The clone carrying this T cell receptor beta chain has only one observation. Its antigen is not identified. This sample stems from a study of monozygotic twins with cystic fibrosis. Study-level information: With about 15 PCR cycles, barcoded libraries came from around 3 micrograms of fragmented DNA. General study points: Nucleotide-identical clonotype sharing was significantly higher within monozygotic CF twin pairs than between unrelated CF individuals. No link emerged between shared CDR3 counts and age, concordance or severity.

Sequencing used immunoSEQ multiplex PCR; TCRdb keeps in-frame clones, though not all of them. Of fewer than 30,000 clones detected, around 85% appear once; the ten largest clones hold 0.88%. This sequence originates from a girl aged 2-10 years with cystic fibrosis. The sample was blood.

The CDR3 loop reads CAINGQGFMDNYGYTF. The CDR3 nucleotides are TGTGCCATCAACGGACAGGGGTTTATGGATAACTATGGCTACACCTTC. The rearrangement links TRBV10-3 to TRBJ1-2; 9 nucleotides agree with TRBD1. The V gene's germline CDR1 is ENHRY and CDR2 SYGVKD. Trimming removed 7 bases from V and 1 base from J; junction bases left unmatched: 10. The CDR3 loop spans 16 amino acids.